The sequence of this T cell receptor beta chain was determined in a study of T cell responses to AZD1222 COVID-19 vaccine. The assay was immunoSEQ multiplex PCR, and TCRdb's table has in-frame clones only and misses some. The sample has about 180,000 clones; 70% to 90% are singletons. Germline assignment: CDR1 LNHDA and CDR2 SQIVND (reference sequence). V was pared by 3 bases and J by 0 bases, with 11 bases between. The CDR3 has 15 residues. The TCR was taken from an adult who received the AZD1222 COVID-19 vaccine. Sequenced material: peripheral blood, taken 28 days after the second AZD1222 dose. V and J are TRBV19 and TRBJ1-1; a possible D gene is TRBD1 (6 bases). The CDR3 reads CASSISGHMNTEAFF. Here the CDR3 DNA reads TGTGCCAGTAGTATTTCGGGACACATGAACACTGAAGCTTTCTTT.